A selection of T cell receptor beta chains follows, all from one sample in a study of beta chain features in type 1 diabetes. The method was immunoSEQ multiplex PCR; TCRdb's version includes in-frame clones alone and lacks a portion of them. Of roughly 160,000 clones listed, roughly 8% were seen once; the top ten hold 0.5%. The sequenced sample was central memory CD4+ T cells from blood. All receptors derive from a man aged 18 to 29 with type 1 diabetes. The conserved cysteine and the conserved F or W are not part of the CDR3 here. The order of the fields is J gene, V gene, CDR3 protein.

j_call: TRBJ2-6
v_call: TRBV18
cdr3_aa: ASSPRQSSGANVLT

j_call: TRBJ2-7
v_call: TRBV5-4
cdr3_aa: ASSFGGPYEQY

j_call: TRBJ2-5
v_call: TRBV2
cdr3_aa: ASSDRGLAGGKETQY

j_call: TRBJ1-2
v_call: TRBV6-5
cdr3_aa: ASSYLDGASGYT

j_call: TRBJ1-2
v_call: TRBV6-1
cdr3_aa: ASSPSRAIGGYT

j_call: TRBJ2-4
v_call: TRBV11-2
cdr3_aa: ASSFTEVKNIQY

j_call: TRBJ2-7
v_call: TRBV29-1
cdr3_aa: SGGQGTYEQY

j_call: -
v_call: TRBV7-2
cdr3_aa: ASSLGSGGGSSYEQY

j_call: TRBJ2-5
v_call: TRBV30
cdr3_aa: AWSVGLAGVETQY

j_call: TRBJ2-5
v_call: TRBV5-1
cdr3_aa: ASSLSPSGGGETQY

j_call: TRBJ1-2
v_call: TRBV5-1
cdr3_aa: ASSKGQSYGYT

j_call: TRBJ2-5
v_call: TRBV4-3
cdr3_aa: ASSQPGQGQETQY

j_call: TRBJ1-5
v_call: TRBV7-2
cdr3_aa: ASSYVSTGGGQPQH

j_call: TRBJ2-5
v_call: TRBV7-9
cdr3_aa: ASSSSVFETQY

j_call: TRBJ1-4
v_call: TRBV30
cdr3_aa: AWRTGATNEKLF

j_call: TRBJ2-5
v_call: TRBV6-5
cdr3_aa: ASRRGLADQETQY

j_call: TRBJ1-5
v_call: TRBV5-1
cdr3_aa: ASRSGTGGNQPQH

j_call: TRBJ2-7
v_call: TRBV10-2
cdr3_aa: ASRGTAAYEQY